The rows below give T cell receptor beta chains drawn from one sample of a study of T cell responses to AZD1222 COVID-19 vaccine. Sequencing was performed with immunoSEQ multiplex PCR; in TCRdb, only in-frame clones are kept and a portion is missing. The table lists approximately 160,000 clones, approximately 94% of them singletons. Specimen: peripheral blood, collected 28 days after the second AZD1222 dose. Receptors originate from an adult who received the AZD1222 COVID-19 vaccine. Both conserved end residues are part of each CDR3. D genes are given only for firm matches. Only some rows state a clone size, as once, few, many or a class for expanded clones.

- | 17 | - | TRBJ1-3 | TRBV4-1 | TGCGCCAGCAGCCAAAGGTTGACAGTAGTCTCTGGAAACACCATATATTTT | CASSQRLTVVSGNTIYF
TRBD1 | 14 | - | TRBJ1-1 | TRBV28 | TGTGCCAGCATTTCCCAGGGGGCGGACACTGAAGCTTTCTTT | CASISQGADTEAFF
TRBD2 | 14 | - | TRBJ2-3 | TRBV18 | TGTGCCAGCTCACCTGGGCGGGAGTCGGATACGCAGTATTTT | CASSPGRESDTQYF
- | 12 | once | TRBJ1-2 | TRBV7-9 | TGTGCCAGCAGCTTGGCGTCAGATGGCTACACCTTC | CASSLASDGYTF
- | 15 | - | TRBJ1-3 | TRBV19 | TGTGCCAGTAGTCTTACAGGGAACTCTGGAAACACCATATATTTT | CASSLTGNSGNTIYF
- | 12 | - | TRBJ1-1 | TRBV30 | TGTGCCTGGAGTCCCGTGAGGGCTGAAGCTTTCTTT | CAWSPVRAEAFF
- | 15 | - | TRBJ2-5 | TRBV4-1 | TGCGCCAGCAGCCAAGTTTTAGCGTACCAAGAGACCCAGTACTTC | CASSQVLAYQETQYF
TRBD1 | 15 | - | TRBJ2-3 | TRBV9 | TGTGCCAGCAGCGTACGGACAGGGGAAGCAGATACGCAGTATTTT | CASSVRTGEADTQYF
TRBD2 | 13 | - | TRBJ2-1 | TRBV30 | TGTGCCTGGAGTCCCCAAACGGGAGGGTTGCAGTTCTTC | CAWSPQTGGLQFF
TRBD1 | 14 | - | TRBJ1-4 | TRBV6-1 | TGTGCCAGCAGTGAGACAGGGGTAGGCGAAAAACTGTTTTTT | CASSETGVGEKLFF
- | 18 | - | TRBJ1-3 | TRBV4-2 | TGTGCCAGCAGCCAAGAGGGGGGCCCGGTGGGGTACGGAAACACCATATATTTT | CASSQEGGPVGYGNTIYF
- | 14 | once | TRBJ1-1 | TRBV7-9 | TGTGCCAGCACCCACACCTCAACACTCACTGAAGCTTTCTTT | CASTHTSTLTEAFF
- | 16 | - | TRBJ1-4 | TRBV27 | TGTGCCAGCAGTCCAACCCGCGTTGCAACTAATGAAAAACTGTTTTTT | CASSPTRVATNEKLFF
TRBD1 | 17 | - | TRBJ1-2 | TRBV28 | TGTGCCAGCACTCCGCGGGGGACAGGGTATCTTAACTATGGCTACACCTTC | CASTPRGTGYLNYGYTF
TRBD1 | 17 | - | TRBJ2-7 | TRBV10-3 | TGTGCCATCAGTGGTACAGGGGAAGCGTTATTGGGCTACGAGCAGTACTTC | CAISGTGEALLGYEQYF
TRBD2 | 13 | - | TRBJ2-1 | TRBV24-1 | TGTGCCACCAGGGCTAGCGGGAGCAATGAGCAGTTCTTC | CATRASGSNEQFF
- | 13 | - | TRBJ1-1 | TRBV19 | TGTGCCAGTAGGGGACTGCTGAACACTGAAGCTTTCTTT | CASRGLLNTEAFF
- | 13 | - | TRBJ2-2 | TRBV28 | TGTGGAACAGGTCTGTACAGCACCGGGGAGCTGTTTTTT | CGTGLYSTGELFF
TRBD1 | 13 | - | TRBJ1-1 | TRBV6-5 | TGTGCCAGCAGTTCTCAGACAGGGACGGGAGCTTTCTTT | CASSSQTGTGAFF
TRBD1 | 16 | - | TRBJ1-2 | TRBV4-2 | TGTGCCAGCAGCCACCCGGGACAGGGGAGGAACTATGGCTACACCTTC | CASSHPGQGRNYGYTF
TRBD1 | 17 | - | TRBJ1-1 | TRBV25-1 | TGTGCCAGCAGTGACAGTCAAGACCCAGGGGGCGGATCTGAAGCTTTCTTT | CASSDSQDPGGGSEAFF
- | 16 | once | TRBJ2-1 | TRBV5-8 | TGTGCCAGCAGCACATTCCCCAAGAGCTCCTACAATGAGCAGTTCTTC | CASSTFPKSSYNEQFF
- | 16 | - | TRBJ2-7 | TRBV30 | TGTGCCTGGACGCCCTTTTGGGACGGGATATCCTACGAGCAGTACTTC | CAWTPFWDGISYEQYF
TRBD1 | 16 | - | TRBJ1-2 | TRBV19 | TGTGCCAGTAGTATAGACCCCGCACAGGGGGCGAATGGCTACACCTTC | CASSIDPAQGANGYTF
- | 15 | - | TRBJ1-1 | TRBV15 | TGTGCCACCAGCAGAGGAGGGGGACTGAACACTGAAGCTTTCTTT | CATSRGGGLNTEAFF
- | 13 | - | TRBJ1-2 | TRBV7-2 | TGTGCCAGCAGCTTGGGACGAAACTATGGCTACACCTTC | CASSLGRNYGYTF
- | 15 | - | TRBJ2-5 | TRBV6-2/TRBV6-3 | TGTGCCAGCAGTTACTCGGGTAGCGGCCAAGAGACCCAGTACTTC | CASSYSGSGQETQYF
TRBD1 | 14 | - | TRBJ1-6 | TRBV5-1 | TGCGCCAGCAGCTGGGACAGGGCTAATTCACCCCTCCACTTT | CASSWDRANSPLHF
- | 13 | once | TRBJ1-1 | TRBV2 | TGTGCCAGCACCCCGACAGACATACCTGAAGCTTTCTTT | CASTPTDIPEAFF
- | 14 | - | TRBJ2-7 | TRBV4-3 | TGCGCCAGCAGCCAAGACCCCCTCTCCTACGAGCAGTACTTC | CASSQDPLSYEQYF
- | 15 | - | TRBJ2-5 | TRBV11-2 | TGTGCCAGCAGCTTCTGGGGGGTACTGGGGGAGACCCAGTACTTC | CASSFWGVLGETQYF
- | 14 | - | TRBJ2-7 | TRBV6-2/TRBV6-3 | TGTGCCAGCAGTTGGACAGGGAATAGCGGGGTGCAGTACTTC | CASSWTGNSGVQYF
TRBD1 | 12 | - | TRBJ1-2 | TRBV5-1 | TGCGCCAGCAGCATACAGGGGTATGGCTACACCTTC | CASSIQGYGYTF
- | 15 | - | TRBJ2-1 | TRBV5-1 | TGCGCCAGCAGCTTGGCTAGCCCAGGTACAAATGAGCAGTTCTTC | CASSLASPGTNEQFF
TRBD2 | 14 | - | TRBJ2-3 | TRBV29-1 | TGCAGCGCTTCCCTAGCGGGAGGAGGAGATACGCAGTATTTT | CSASLAGGGDTQYF
TRBD1 | 16 | - | TRBJ1-1 | TRBV4-3 | TGCGCCAGCAGCCAAGAGCCCCAGGGGGCGAACACTGAAGCTTTCTTT | CASSQEPQGANTEAFF
- | 14 | - | TRBJ1-6 | TRBV5-1 | TGCGCCAGCAGCTTGGGGGACACTGATTCACCCCTCCACTTT | CASSLGDTDSPLHF
- | 15 | - | TRBJ1-5 | TRBV18 | TGTGCCAGCTCACCCGTGGGGTTCAGCAATCAGCCCCAGCATTTT | CASSPVGFSNQPQHF
- | 15 | - | TRBJ2-7 | TRBV6-5 | TGTGCCAGCAGTTACTCGACCCATCAGGGCCACGAGCAGTACTTC | CASSYSTHQGHEQYF
TRBD1 | 13 | - | TRBJ2-7 | TRBV7-9 | TGTGCCAGCAGCCGGGACAGGGGTTACGAGCAGTACTTC | CASSRDRGYEQYF
- | 15 | - | TRBJ2-3 | TRBV3-1/TRBV3-2 | TGTGCCAGCAGCCATCAGGCCTCTAGCACAGATACGCAGTATTTT | CASSHQASSTDTQYF
TRBD1 | 16 | - | TRBJ2-7 | TRBV18 | TGTGCCAGCTCACCACCCTCGACAGGGGATTTAGGCGAGCAGTACTTC | CASSPPSTGDLGEQYF
TRBD1 | 12 | once | TRBJ1-6 | TRBV28 | TGTGCCAGCAGTGAGGGACAGGGGGGTTTCCACTTT | CASSEGQGGFHF
TRBD1 | 13 | - | TRBJ1-1 | TRBV12-5 | TGTGCTAGTAAAGGAACAGGGGGCACTGAAGCTTTCTTT | CASKGTGGTEAFF
- | 16 | - | TRBJ2-7 | TRBV5-4 | TGTGCCAGCAGCCGACCCGGGACTGGAGCCTCCTACGAGCAGTACTTC | CASSRPGTGASYEQYF
- | 15 | - | TRBJ1-1 | TRBV6-2/TRBV6-3 | TGTGCCAGCAGCGCACCATCGGCAGGGGATTCTGAAGCTTTCTTT | CASSAPSAGDSEAFF
- | 14 | - | TRBJ2-1 | TRBV27 | TGTGCCAGCGGCCTCCCCGGTGGCTACAATGAGCAGTTCTTC | CASGLPGGYNEQFF
- | 15 | - | TRBJ1-2 | TRBV18 | TGTGCCAGCTCACCACGGGACACAGGGCTGGGAGGCTACACCTTC | CASSPRDTGLGGYTF
- | 16 | - | TRBJ1-5 | TRBV4-1 | TGCGCCAGCAGCCAAGGAGCAGGACTAGACAATCAGCCCCAGCATTTT | CASSQGAGLDNQPQHF
- | 15 | - | TRBJ2-5 | TRBV5-5 | TGTGCCAGCAGCTTGTTATTACAGAGACAAGAGACCCAGTACTTC | CASSLLLQRQETQYF
TRBD2 | 15 | once | TRBJ2-1 | TRBV14 | TGTGCCAGCAGCCCAGCGGGAAGCTCCTACAATGAGCAGTTCTTC | CASSPAGSSYNEQFF
TRBD1 | 17 | - | TRBJ1-5 | TRBV24-1 | TGTGCCACCAGTGAACCCCGGACAGGGGACAGCAATCAGCCCCAGCATTTT | CATSEPRTGDSNQPQHF
TRBD1 | 16 | few | TRBJ1-1 | TRBV6-1 | TGTGCCAGCAGTGAACCCGGACAGGTGGGATACACTGAAGCTTTCTTT | CASSEPGQVGYTEAFF
TRBD2 | 16 | - | TRBJ2-7 | TRBV13 | TGTGCCAGCAGCACCTCTAGCGGGATAAGCTCCTACGAGCAGTACTTC | CASSTSSGISSYEQYF
- | 13 | - | TRBJ1-1 | TRBV6-5 | TGTGCCAGCAGTTGGGAAGCGAACACTGAAGCTTTCTTT | CASSWEANTEAFF
- | 16 | - | TRBJ2-1 | TRBV23-1 | TGCGCCAGCAGTCAATACGAAGGGGGCTCCTACAATGAGCAGTTCTTC | CASSQYEGGSYNEQFF
TRBD2 | 17 | - | TRBJ2-2 | TRBV14 | TGTGCCAGCAGCCAAGTTGCGGGCGGGAGACGCACCGGGGAGCTGTTTTTT | CASSQVAGGRRTGELFF
TRBD2 | 16 | - | TRBJ2-7 | TRBV7-2 | TGTGCCAGCAGCTTAGTACCGGGAGGGTACCCCTACGAGCAGTACTTC | CASSLVPGGYPYEQYF
- | 12 | - | TRBJ1-2 | TRBV19 | TGTGCCAGTAGTACGTCTGGATGGGGCTACACCTTC | CASSTSGWGYTF